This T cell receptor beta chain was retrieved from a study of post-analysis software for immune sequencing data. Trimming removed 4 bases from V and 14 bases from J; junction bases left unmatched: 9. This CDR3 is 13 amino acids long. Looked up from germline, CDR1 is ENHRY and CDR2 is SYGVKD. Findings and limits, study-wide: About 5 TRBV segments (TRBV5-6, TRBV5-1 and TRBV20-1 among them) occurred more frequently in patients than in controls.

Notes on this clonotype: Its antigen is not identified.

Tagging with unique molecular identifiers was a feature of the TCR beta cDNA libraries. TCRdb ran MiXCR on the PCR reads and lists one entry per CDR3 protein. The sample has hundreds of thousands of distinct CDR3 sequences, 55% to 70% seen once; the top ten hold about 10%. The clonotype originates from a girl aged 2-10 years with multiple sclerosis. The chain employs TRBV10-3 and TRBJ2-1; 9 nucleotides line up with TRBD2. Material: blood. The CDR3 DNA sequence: TGTGCCATCAGTGGGGGCGGGAGGGCCAATGAGTTCTTC. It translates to CAISGGGRANEFF.